A selection of T cell receptor beta chains follows, all from one sample in a study of cytomegalovirus exposure and HLA in healthy donors. The table came from immunoSEQ multiplex PCR; TCRdb's copy has only in-frame clones and leaves some out. The sample has about 92,000 clones, approximately 81% seen once. The sequencing input was PBMCs. The receptors here all came from a girl aged 2-10 years in good health and CMV-seropositive. Each CDR3 is given with its conserved first and last residue. The size entry is marked missing in some rows and otherwise reads once, few, many or a size class.

v_call: TRBV20-1; clone_size: .; j_call: TRBJ2-5; cdr3_aa: CSVVKGETQYF
v_call: TRBV4-3; clone_size: .; j_call: TRBJ2-5; cdr3_aa: CASSQGHSWGEGQETQYF
v_call: TRBV4-3; clone_size: .; j_call: TRBJ2-7; cdr3_aa: CASSQDSSYEQYF
v_call: TRBV5-6; clone_size: once; j_call: TRBJ1-2; cdr3_aa: CASSLGVGTGSNYGYTF
v_call: TRBV7-9; clone_size: .; j_call: TRBJ2-5; cdr3_aa: CASSSGQGGETQYF
v_call: TRBV28; clone_size: .; j_call: TRBJ1-2; cdr3_aa: CASSSTGLRGYTF
v_call: TRBV19; clone_size: .; j_call: TRBJ2-3; cdr3_aa: CASSGRARDTQYF
v_call: TRBV6-5; clone_size: few; j_call: TRBJ1-1; cdr3_aa: CASSSQGQLNTEAFF
v_call: TRBV7-2; clone_size: .; j_call: TRBJ2-5; cdr3_aa: CASSFSLRGLETQYF
v_call: TRBV7-2; clone_size: .; j_call: TRBJ1-2; cdr3_aa: CASSWDKPSYTF
v_call: TRBV19; clone_size: .; j_call: TRBJ1-1; cdr3_aa: CASANGAQRGRGNTEAFF
v_call: TRBV20-1; clone_size: .; j_call: TRBJ2-5; cdr3_aa: CSAYAGTQYF
v_call: TRBV4-2; clone_size: once; j_call: TRBJ2-3; cdr3_aa: CASSQDWTSGSDTQYF
v_call: TRBV5-1; clone_size: few; j_call: TRBJ2-1; cdr3_aa: CASAPSRGGKNEQFF
v_call: TRBV11-2; clone_size: .; j_call: TRBJ1-1; cdr3_aa: CASSLPYTEAFF
v_call: TRBV7-9; clone_size: .; j_call: TRBJ2-1; cdr3_aa: CASSSNRGLVMEQFF
v_call: TRBV6-4; clone_size: .; j_call: TRBJ2-3; cdr3_aa: CASSEFGSGPRTDTQYF
v_call: TRBV28; clone_size: .; j_call: TRBJ1-2; cdr3_aa: CASSSPGTGDEGYGYTF